The rows below give T cell receptor beta chains drawn from one sample of a study of cytomegalovirus exposure and HLA in healthy donors. Clones were read by immunoSEQ multiplex PCR, and TCRdb kept only the in-frame ones, dropping some. The sample carries hundreds of thousands of clones, 70% to 80% recorded once. What was sequenced was PBMCs. The receptors stem from a woman aged 60-75 years in good health and CMV-seropositive. CDR3s include the opening cysteine and the closing phenylalanine or tryptophan. D genes are given only for firm matches. Clone size, where shown, is once, few, many, or a class for clones that have expanded.

clone_size	cdr3_length	v_call	d_call	j_call	cdr3_nt	cdr3_aa
NA	14	TRBV5-6	NA	TRBJ1-1	TGTGCCAGCAGCTTAGTTGACAGTAACACTGAAGCTTTCTTT	CASSLVDSNTEAFF
NA	15	TRBV18	NA	TRBJ2-1	TGTGCCAGCTCACCTGTAGCAAGCTCCTACAATGAGCAGTTCTTC	CASSPVASSYNEQFF
NA	12	TRBV5-6	NA	TRBJ1-2	TGTGCCAGCAGCAAACAGGGTTATGGCTACACCTTC	CASSKQGYGYTF
NA	16	TRBV18	TRBD1	TRBJ1-3	TGTGCCAGCTCAGGAAGAACAGGGGATACAGGAAACACCATATATTTT	CASSGRTGDTGNTIYF
NA	18	TRBV7-6	TRBD2	TRBJ2-7	TGTGCCAGCAGCTTAGCCTCGGTGGGGGAGGGGACTCCCTACGAGCAGTACTTC	CASSLASVGEGTPYEQYF
NA	13	TRBV28	NA	TRBJ1-2	TGTGCCAGCAGGAACAGGGTTGTAGATGGCTACACCTTC	CASRNRVVDGYTF
NA	14	TRBV2	NA	TRBJ2-1	TGTGCCAGCCCCAGAGCAGGGACTTCTCGTGAGCAGTTCTTC	CASPRAGTSREQFF
NA	18	TRBV5-1	TRBD2	TRBJ2-6	TGCGCCAGCAGCTTGGCCAATAGCGGGGCCTCTGGGGCCAACGTCCTGACTTTC	CASSLANSGASGANVLTF
once	16	TRBV7-9	TRBD1	TRBJ2-3	TGTTCCAGCACCAAAGGGGGGACAGGGAACACAGATACGCAGTATTTT	CSSTKGGTGNTDTQYF
NA	15	TRBV30	NA	TRBJ2-6	TGTGCCTGGAGTATCCCCAGGGCGGGGGCCAACGTCCTGACTTTC	CAWSIPRAGANVLTF
NA	12	TRBV6-4	NA	TRBJ1-2	TGTGCCAGCAGTGGGCAGGGTGGTGGCTACACCTTC	CASSGQGGGYTF
NA	16	TRBV4-3	NA	TRBJ2-1	TGCGCCAGCAGCCAAGCTCGGTCTAGGCCCTACAATGAGCAGTTCTTC	CASSQARSRPYNEQFF
few	17	TRBV7-9	TRBD1	TRBJ2-5	TGTTCCAGCAGCTTAGGGACAGGGGGCGCGGAGGGAGAGACCCAGTACTTC	CSSSLGTGGAEGETQYF
NA	17	TRBV5-5	NA	TRBJ2-7	TGTGCCAGCAGCTTGGTTTGGAGGCAGCCGAGCTCCTACGAGCAGTACTTC	CASSLVWRQPSSYEQYF
NA	17	TRBV6-8	NA	TRBJ2-2	TGTGCCAGCAGGTTAAAAATATCCGGGGCGAACACCGGGGAGCTGTTTTTT	CASRLKISGANTGELFF
few	14	TRBV5-1	NA	TRBJ1-1	TGCGCCAGCAGCGACGACCAGGGGCTCACTGAAGCTTTCTTT	CASSDDQGLTEAFF
once	13	TRBV5-1	NA	TRBJ1-4	TGCGCCAGCAGCTTGGAAGGGGTGGAAAAACTGTTTTTT	CASSLEGVEKLFF
few	15	TRBV6-1	TRBD1	TRBJ1-4	TGTGCCAGCAGCGAACCGGGACAGCCGCATGAAAAACTGTTTTTT	CASSEPGQPHEKLFF
NA	15	TRBV5-5	TRBD1	TRBJ1-2	TGTGCCAGCAGCTATACCGGGACAGGGAGTGAAGGCTACACCTTC	CASSYTGTGSEGYTF
few	15	TRBV28	TRBD1	TRBJ1-5	TGTGCCAGCAGTCCTACCGGGACAGGGGTTCAGCCCCAGCATTTT	CASSPTGTGVQPQHF